One sample yielded the 21 T cell receptor beta chains listed below, sequenced in a study of cytomegalovirus exposure and HLA in healthy donors. The primer mix had 60 Vbeta and 13 Jbeta primers. Libraries were prepared by immunoSEQ multiplex PCR; TCRdb keeps only in-frame clonotypes and omits some of them. The repertoire holds around 170,000 clones, 75% to 90% seen once, with approximately 0.74% in the top ten. Sequences were obtained from PBMCs. These receptors were collected from a woman aged 18-30 years in good health and CMV-seronegative.

This clone has a single count. The rearrangement uses TRBV18 and TRBJ2-3, with 9 bases lining up with TRBD1. This CDR3 is 16 amino acids long. J lost 3 bases, V lost 0 bases, and 4 bases had no gene match. CDR1 is KGHSH, CDR2 LQKENI, per germline. CDR3 loop: CASSPPGQGMTDTQYF. In DNA form, the CDR3 reads TGTGCCAGCTCACCACCGGGACAGGGAATGACAGATACGCAGTATTTT. Full variable domain (remainder filled in from reference TRBV18 and TRBJ2-3): NAGVMQNPRHLVRRRGQEARLRCSPMKGHSHVYWYRQLPEEGLKFMVYLQKENIIDESGMPKERFSAEFPKEGPSILRIQQVVRGDSAAYFCASSPPGQGMTDTQYFGPGTRLTVL.

CDR3 coding DNA: TGTGCCAGCAGCCAAAGGGGGCTAGGGGGAAGGACTGAAGCTTTCTTT. Translation gives CASSQRGLGGRTEAFF. The V gene is TRBV16, the J gene TRBJ1-1, with 7 bases that match TRBD1. This CDR3 region has 16 residues. Germline V gene lookup returns CDR1 KGHSY and CDR2 FQNENV. With 2 bases clipped from V and 5 bases from J, the junction kept 11 bases outside the gene matches.

The CDR3: CAWSPWATEAFF. For the CDR3, the DNA is TGTGCCTGGAGCCCTTGGGCCACTGAAGCTTTCTTT. The chain couples TRBV30 to TRBJ1-1; no definite D call. The CDR3 has 12 amino acids. Germline CDR1 and CDR2: GTSNPN and SVGIG (reference sequence). V was shortened by 3 bases and J by 4 bases, with 9 bases between the two germline ends.

Written as DNA, the CDR3 is TGCGCCAGCAGCGAGGGGACAGGTTCGTATGGCTACACCTTC. Translation: CASSEGTGSYGYTF. The V call is TRBV5-1, the J call TRBJ1-2; 8 bases fit TRBD1. This CDR3 comprises 14 residues. The J segment lost 5 bases and the V segment lost 4 bases, leaving 7 bases of the junction unmatched. Germline-derived CDR1 and CDR2 are SGHRS and YFSETQ.

The chain has TRBV6-5 and TRBJ2-5; 9 nucleotides agree with TRBD1. CDR1 MNHEY and CDR2 SVGAGI come from the germline V gene. Losses at the gene ends were 6 bases for V and 2 bases for J; bases not matched to a gene: 4. CDR3 length: 14 amino acids. The CDR3 sequence is CASSLGQGQETQYF. The DNA of the CDR3 is TGTGCCAGCAGCCTAGGACAGGGGCAAGAGACCCAGTACTTC.

The chain has TRBV2 and TRBJ2-2; the match to TRBD2 covers 8 bases. V dropped 2 bases and J dropped 5; count of bases not matched to a gene: 7. CDR1 and CDR2 (germline): SNHLY, FYNNEI. The CDR3 sequence is 16 residues long. The CDR3 loop reads CASSELAGRSTGELFF. The CDR3 coding sequence is TGTGCCAGCAGTGAACTAGCGGGCCGAAGTACCGGGGAGCTGTTTTTT.

This clone was seen once. The CDR3 DNA is TGTGCCAGCAGTGAATTAGGGGTAGAAAACATTCAGTACTTC. It yields the protein CASSELGVENIQYF. This chain joins TRBV2 and TRBJ2-4, with TRBD1 as a possible D gene (5 bases). The V end was cut by 2 bases, the J end by 5 bases, with 10 bases between. Germline V gene sequence: CDR1 SNHLY, CDR2 FYNNEI. The CDR3 consists of 14 residues.

For the CDR3, the DNA is TGCGCCAGCAGCCAAGATGGCCCGGAGGGCTACACCTTC. It encodes CASSQDGPEGYTF. The gene calls are TRBV4-1 and TRBJ1-2, with D hard to call. CDR1 is MGHRA and CDR2 is YSYEKL in the germline V gene. Trimming removed 0 bases at V and 8 bases at J, with 10 bases between. The CDR3 runs to 13 residues.

The rearrangement joins TRBV19 to TRBJ1-1; D is unclear. Germline V gene sequence: CDR1 LNHDA, CDR2 SQIVND (reference sequence). Trimming cost V 1 base and J 3 bases, with 9 bases left between them. CDR3 length: 14 amino acids. CDR3 bases: TGTGCCAGTAGTATAGGCCCTATATACACTGAAGCTTTCTTT. Its translation is CASSIGPIYTEAFF.

V gene TRBV5-8 combines with J gene TRBJ1-2; D is unclear. The CDR3 loop spans 13 amino acids. The ends were cut back, 3 bases at V and 6 bases at J, with 12 bases in the middle. Germline loops: CDR1 SGHTS, CDR2 YDEGEE. CDR3 residues: CASSSRHRDGYTF. As DNA, the CDR3 is TGTGCCAGCAGCTCAAGACATCGAGATGGCTACACCTTC.

J is TRBJ2-7 and V is TRBV27; tentatively, D is TRBD1 (5 bases). The CDR3 has 15 amino acids. Germline values: CDR1 MNHEY, CDR2 SMNVEV (reference sequence). V lost 8 bases and J 2 bases, leaving 19 bases between the germline ends. CDR3 DNA sequence: TGTGCCAGCTCAGGCACTCTGGACAACCCCTACGAGCAGTACTTC. Residues: CASSGTLDNPYEQYF.

In its sample, this clone was seen a few times. The chain links TRBV6-6 to TRBJ2-1; D not resolved. V lost 5 bases to trimming and J lost 4 bases, with 3 bases between them. The germline CDR1 and CDR2 sequences are MNHNY and SVGAGI (reference sequence). This CDR3 region has 11 residues. The CDR3 DNA follows: TGTGCCAGCAGTACTTACAATGAGCAGTTCTTC. This codes for CASSTYNEQFF.

The chain carries TRBV6-1 and TRBJ1-2; D may be TRBD1 (6 bases). Trimming shortened V by 1 base and J by 5 bases, and 14 bases separated the two germline ends. This CDR3 is built from 15 residues. Germline CDR1 MNHNS, CDR2 SASEGT. For the CDR3, the DNA is TGTGCCAGCAGTGAAGGGGGGCTTCGGGGATATGGCTACACCTTC. This translates into CASSEGGLRGYGYTF.

This chain joins TRBV27 and TRBJ1-6; 9 bases agree with TRBD1. After removal of 5 bases from V and 10 bases from J, the junction contained 12 bases not matched to a gene. CDR1 and CDR2 from the germline V gene are MNHEY and SMNVEV (reference sequence). The CDR3 sequence is 16 residues long. The CDR3 DNA is TGTGCCAGCAGTAATGGCGCGACAGGGGGTTTGTCACCCCTCCACTTT. It translates to CASSNGATGGLSPLHF.

This clone was seen a few times. The CDR3 DNA reads as TGTGCCAGCAGCCAAGCCAGGGGGAGCTCCTACGAGCAGTACTTC. It is translated as CASSQARGSSYEQYF. This sequence joins TRBV14 and TRBJ2-7, with 7 bases that match TRBD1. The CDR3 runs 15 residues. Germline V gene data show CDR1 as SGHDN and CDR2 as FVKESK. The junction had 3 bases not matched to a gene; V was cut back by 1 base and J by 0 bases.

V gene TRBV9 combines with J gene TRBJ1-3; D might be TRBD1 (6 bases). Germline loops: CDR1 SGDLS, CDR2 YYNGEE. This CDR3 is built from 15 residues. V lost 2 bases to trimming and J lost 0 bases, with 9 bases between them. CDR3 sequence: CASSVSDSSGNTIYF. The CDR3 nucleotides are TGTGCCAGCAGCGTCTCGGACAGCTCTGGAAACACCATATATTTT.

This chain uses TRBV28 with TRBJ2-1, with 9 bases lining up with TRBD2. Germline trimming cut 7 bases from V and 7 bases from J; bases unmatched to any gene: 11. The CDR3 length is 15 residues. From germline, CDR1 is MDHEN and CDR2 SYDVKM. CDR3 nucleotides: TGTGCCAGCATTATTAGCGGGAGCTTAGGTAATGAGCAGTTCTTC. Translated, it gives CASIISGSLGNEQFF. Based on the CDR3 plus reference TRBV28 and TRBJ2-1, the full variable domain is DVKVTQSSRYLVKRTGEKVFLECVQDMDHENMFWYRQDPGLGLRLIYFSYDVKMKEKGDIPEGYSVSREKKERFSLILESASTNQTSMYLCASIISGSLGNEQFFGPGTRLTVL.

This clone was recorded only once. The V call is TRBV6-5, the J call TRBJ2-5; tentatively, D is TRBD1 (5 bases). CDR1 is MNHEY and CDR2 is SVGAGI in the germline V gene. This CDR3 is built from 15 residues. V lost 11 bases and J 1 base, leaving 20 bases between the germline ends. CDR3 amino acids: CAVAGLSRTQETQYF. In DNA, the CDR3 is TGTGCCGTGGCAGGGTTGTCTCGGACCCAAGAGACCCAGTACTTC.

The genes are TRBV27 and TRBJ1-1, with a possible D match to TRBD1 (5 bases). The CDR3 contains 14 residues. Germline values: CDR1 MNHEY, CDR2 SMNVEV (reference sequence). V shed 4 bases and J shed 6 bases, with 15 bases lying between them. The CDR3 loop reads CASSSAWLGPEAFF. CDR3 DNA: TGTGCCAGCAGTTCGGCTTGGCTGGGGCCTGAAGCTTTCTTT.

The gene calls are TRBV23-1 and TRBJ1-5; 7 positions match TRBD1. TRBV23-1 is assigned to the ORF class and has an uncertain function. The CDR3 is 16 amino acids. With V trimmed by 6 bases and J by 3 bases, 11 bases remained unmatched. This CDR3 is CASRQRWDSSNQPQHF. CDR3 nucleotide sequence: TGCGCCAGCAGACAGAGATGGGACAGCTCCAATCAGCCCCAGCATTTT.

This clone occurred a few times. V and J are TRBV14 and TRBJ1-1, with 7 bases identical to TRBD1. This CDR3 comprises 15 residues. Looked up from germline, CDR1 is SGHDN and CDR2 is FVKESK. V shed 3 bases and J 7 bases; nucleotides not matched to a gene: 11. The CDR3 bases are TGTGCCAGCAGCCATGTAACGAGGGGGCCTGGTGAAGCTTTCTTT. Translated: CASSHVTRGPGEAFF. The variable domain in full, completed from reference TRBV14 and TRBJ1-1, reads EAGVTQFPSHSVIEKGQTVTLRCDPISGHDNLYWYRRVMGKEIKFLLHFVKESKQDESGMPNNRFLAERTGGTYSTLKVQPAELEDSGVYFCASSHVTRGPGEAFFGQGTRLTVV.